This T cell receptor beta chain was found in a study of blood T cell repertoires in COVID-19. This clone was observed a single time. Per the germline V gene, CDR1 is GTSNPN and CDR2 is SVGIG (reference sequence). Between the trimmed V and J ends, which lost 3 bases and 2 bases, there was a span of 7 bases. CDR3 length equals 12 residues. Generated by immunoSEQ multiplex PCR, the TCRdb table keeps only in-frame clones and is missing some. Of about 73,000 clones in the sample, 70% to 80% were seen once. The chain couples TRBV30 to TRBJ1-2; D remains unclear. The clonotype was recovered from a man between 65 and 80 years old with COVID-19, enrolled during active disease. The sequenced material came from peripheral blood. The CDR3: CAWRSGNYGYTF. DNA for the CDR3: TGTGCCTGGAGATCCGGGAACTATGGCTACACCTTC.